These T cell receptor beta chains were read from a single sample in a study of blood T cell repertoires in COVID-19. Some clones are missing from TCRdb's copy, which holds only in-frame ones; the method was immunoSEQ multiplex PCR. The sample contains around 100,000 clones, about nine tenths of which appear only once. Input material: peripheral blood. The receptors originated from a man in his sixties with acute or convalescent COVID-19. Both conserved end residues are part of each CDR3. A D gene is named only where the DNA matches it firmly. Clone size is not always given. Where it is, it says once, few, many or a class for expanded clones.

v_call	j_call	d_call	clone_size	cdr3_aa	cdr3_nt
TRBV27	TRBJ1-4	NA	NA	CASSFNNEKLFF	TGTGCCAGCAGTTTTAATAATGAAAAACTGTTTTTT
TRBV30	TRBJ2-1	TRBD2	once	CAWGGSGASYNEQFF	TGTGCCTGGGGGGGTAGCGGGGCTTCCTACAATGAGCAGTTCTTC
TRBV2	TRBJ1-5	NA	NA	CASRREGNQPQHF	TGTGCCAGCAGGAGGGAAGGCAATCAGCCCCAGCATTTT
TRBV7-9	TRBJ2-2	NA	NA	CASSQDRDVYTGELFF	TGTGCCAGCAGCCAAGACCGGGATGTCTACACTGGGGAGCTGTTTTTT
TRBV30	TRBJ2-5	TRBD1	NA	CARSRTGGSETQYF	TGTGCCAGATCACGGACAGGGGGCTCGGAGACCCAGTACTTC
TRBV5-4	TRBJ1-1	NA	NA	CASSLTGSHTEAFF	TGTGCCAGCAGCCTCACAGGGTCCCACACTGAAGCTTTCTTT
TRBV9	TRBJ2-7	TRBD2	NA	CASGTSGSMGEQYF	TGTGCCAGCGGGACTAGCGGGAGCATGGGCGAGCAGTACTTC
TRBV6-1	TRBJ2-6	NA	NA	CASSERVGIPGANVLTF	TGTGCCAGCAGTGAACGGGTCGGGATACCTGGGGCCAACGTCCTGACTTTC
TRBV6-5	TRBJ2-5	NA	NA	CASSRTQQETQYF	TGTGCCAGCAGTCGGACACAGCAAGAGACCCAGTACTTC
TRBV19	TRBJ2-7	NA	NA	CASSIGAGEQYF	TGTGCCAGTAGTATTGGGGCGGGAGAGCAGTACTTC
TRBV30	TRBJ2-5	TRBD2	NA	CAWSRTSGKETQYF	TGTGCCTGGAGTCGGACTAGCGGGAAAGAGACCCAGTACTTC
TRBV19	TRBJ1-1	NA	NA	CASSIGFTEAFF	TGTGCCAGTAGTATCGGGTTCACTGAAGCTTTCTTT
TRBV19	TRBJ2-1	TRBD2	NA	CAGLLAGVRSSYNEQFF	TGTGCCGGCTTACTAGCGGGAGTAAGGAGCTCCTACAATGAGCAGTTCTTC
TRBV5-4	TRBJ1-1	NA	NA	CASRLAGVMTEAFF	TGTGCCAGCAGGCTTGCGGGGGTTATGACCGAAGCTTTCTTT
TRBV5-1	TRBJ1-3	TRBD1	few	CASSLGQGTQGNTIYF	TGCGCCAGCAGCTTGGGACAGGGGACACAAGGAAACACCATATATTTT
TRBV7-2	TRBJ1-3	NA	NA	CASSPLGGAGSGNTIYF	TGTGCCAGCAGCCCCCTTGGTGGGGCCGGCTCTGGAAACACCATATATTTT
TRBV21-1	TRBJ1-5	NA	NA	CASRSDRKDQPQHF	TGTGCCAGCAGAAGTGACAGAAAAGATCAGCCCCAGCATTTT
TRBV29-1	TRBJ2-2	NA	NA	CSVRAGPENTGELFF	TGCAGCGTTCGGGCAGGGCCCGAGAACACCGGGGAGCTGTTTTTT
TRBV27	TRBJ1-2	TRBD1	NA	CASSVSTGGDGYTF	TGTGCCAGCAGTGTCTCGACAGGGGGCGACGGCTACACCTTC
TRBV9	TRBJ2-5	TRBD1	NA	CASSFRDSYQETQYF	TGTGCCAGCAGCTTCCGGGACAGCTACCAAGAGACCCAGTACTTC
TRBV6-5	TRBJ1-6	NA	NA	CASSLGNRNNSPLHF	TGTGCCAGCAGTCTAGGCAATCGAAATAATTCACCCCTCCACTTT
TRBV30	TRBJ1-2	NA	once	CAWSANRQGNGYTF	TGTGCCTGGAGTGCTAATCGTCAGGGGAATGGCTACACCTTC
TRBV5-1	TRBJ2-1	NA	NA	CASSLVASGSEQFF	TGCGCCAGCAGCTTGGTGGCTAGTGGTAGCGAGCAGTTCTTC